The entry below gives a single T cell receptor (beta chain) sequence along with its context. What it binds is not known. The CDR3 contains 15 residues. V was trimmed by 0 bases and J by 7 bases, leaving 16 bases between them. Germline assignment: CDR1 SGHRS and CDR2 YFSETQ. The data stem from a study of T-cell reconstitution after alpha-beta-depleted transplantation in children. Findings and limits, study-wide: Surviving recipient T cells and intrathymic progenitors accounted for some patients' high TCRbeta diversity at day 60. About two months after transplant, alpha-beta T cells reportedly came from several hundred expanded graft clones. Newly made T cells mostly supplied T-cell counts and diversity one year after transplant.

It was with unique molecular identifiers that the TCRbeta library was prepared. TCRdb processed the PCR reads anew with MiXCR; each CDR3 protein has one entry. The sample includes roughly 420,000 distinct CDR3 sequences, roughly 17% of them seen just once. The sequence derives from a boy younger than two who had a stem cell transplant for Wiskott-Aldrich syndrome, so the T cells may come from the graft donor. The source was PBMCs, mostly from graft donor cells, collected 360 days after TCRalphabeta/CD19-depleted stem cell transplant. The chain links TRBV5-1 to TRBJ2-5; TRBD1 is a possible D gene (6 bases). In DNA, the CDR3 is TGCGCCAGCAGCTTGGGAAATACAGGGCAGGGGACCCAGTACTTC. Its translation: CASSLGNTGQGTQYF.